These 10 T cell receptor beta chains share one sample of origin, sequenced in a study of T cells in Graves' hyperthyroidism and ophthalmopathy. RNA transcripts provided the source from which TCR beta CDR3 regions were amplified. A first-round RT-PCR of the TCR CDR3 used the HTBI primer set. TCRdb redid the calling of the multiplex PCR reads with MiXCR, one entry per CDR3 protein. The repertoire holds around 520,000 distinct CDR3 sequences, with around a quarter as singletons. The sequencing input was blood. These receptors were obtained from a woman in her thirties with Graves' ophthalmopathy.

Many counts were recorded for this clonotype. The chain joins TRBV6-1 to TRBJ1-3; D remains unclear. Germline CDR1 is MNHNS and CDR2 is SASEGT. Trimming left V 2 bases short and J 0 bases short, with 11 bases between. This CDR3 comprises 16 residues. The CDR3 loop is CASSESTFSSGNTIYF. CDR3 nucleotide sequence: TGTGCCAGCAGTGAATCAACTTTCTCCTCTGGAAACACCATATATTTT.

The V call is TRBV6-5, the J call TRBJ2-5; D is possibly TRBD2 (5 bases). Germline loops: CDR1 MNHEY, CDR2 SVGAGI. Trimming shortened V by 2 bases and J by 7 bases, and 20 bases separated the two germline ends. The CDR3 has 16 residues. DNA for the CDR3: TGTGCCAGCAGTTACCAGCTCAGCGGACGAAGTGGGACCCAGTACTTC. Translated, it gives CASSYQLSGRSGTQYF.

This clonotype was detected ten times or more. The chain links TRBV10-3 to TRBJ2-7; the match to TRBD1 covers 9 bases. Germline trimming cut 7 bases from V and 4 bases from J; bases unmatched to any gene: 8. This CDR3 contains 14 residues. Germline CDR1 is ENHRY and CDR2 is SYGVKD. The chain's CDR3 is CAINPGTGFYEQYF. The CDR3 DNA sequence: TGTGCCATCAACCCCGGGACAGGGTTTTACGAGCAGTACTTC.

This clonotype has at least ten counts. This chain joins TRBV28 and TRBJ2-5; perhaps TRBD1 as D (5 bases). The V gene lost 7 bases and the J gene lost 4 bases, with 13 bases spanning the gap. The CDR3 sequence is 13 residues long. Per the germline V gene, CDR1 is MDHEN and CDR2 is SYDVKM. CDR3 sequence (DNA): TGTGCCAGCAAGGCAGGGCCGGGAGAGACCCAGTACTTC. Residues: CASKAGPGETQYF.

This clonotype was found many times. This chain connects TRBV20-1 to TRBJ1-2; 10 nucleotides align to TRBD1. Germline V gives CDR1 DFQATT, CDR2 SNEGSKA (reference sequence). The CDR3 has 13 residues. V trimming: 0 bases; J trimming: 6 bases; junction bases outside the gene matches: 1. CDR3 sequence reads: CSARETGGDGYTF. Here the CDR3 DNA reads TGCAGTGCTAGAGAGACAGGGGGCGATGGCTACACCTTC.

This clonotype was recorded at least ten times. This sequence joins TRBV7-3 and TRBJ1-1, with D possibly TRBD1 on 5 matching bases. The V gene's germline CDR1 is SGHTA and CDR2 FQGTGA. V lost 5 bases and J 2 bases, leaving 15 bases between the germline ends. This CDR3 region has 15 residues. The CDR3 nucleotides read TGTGCCAGCAGCAACCTGGGGGGATACAACACTGAAGCTTTCTTT. Amino acids: CASSNLGGYNTEAFF.

This clonotype has a count of ten or more. This chain uses TRBV4-1 with TRBJ1-1; possibly TRBD1 for D (5 bases). Trimming took 4 bases from V and 3 from J, leaving 21 bases between them. This CDR3 comprises 17 residues. CDR1 is MGHRA, CDR2 YSYEKL, per germline. DNA of the CDR3: TGCGCCAGCAGCCGCCCCCCCGGCAGGGATCGTGACACTGAAGCTTTCTTT. Encoded protein: CASSRPPGRDRDTEAFF.

The rearrangement uses TRBV6-1 and TRBJ2-7, with TRBD1 identical over 10 bases. The CDR3 spans 14 residues. Per the germline V gene, CDR1 is MNHNS and CDR2 is SASEGT. V dropped 6 bases and J dropped 3; count of bases not matched to a gene: 5. The CDR3 region has the DNA TGTGCCAGCAGGAAGGACAGGGGGAGCTACGAGCAGTACTTC. Protein product: CASRKDRGSYEQYF.

This rearrangement joins TRBV20-1 to TRBJ1-3; 7 bases map to TRBD1. The germline V gene encodes CDR1 DFQATT and CDR2 SNEGSKA (reference sequence). The CDR3 runs 13 residues. The V segment lost 3 bases and the J segment 7 bases; nucleotides outside the gene matches: 6. The chain's CDR3 is CSARGRGANTIYF. CDR3 coding DNA: TGCAGTGCTAGGGGCAGGGGGGCTAACACCATATATTTT.

Many counts were recorded for this clonotype. V is TRBV19 and J is TRBJ1-5; maybe TRBD1 (5 bases). Trimming took 4 bases from V and 9 from J, leaving 13 bases between them. The CDR3 is 13 amino acids. Germline values: CDR1 LNHDA, CDR2 SQIVND (reference sequence). CDR3 region: CASSTGRARPQHF. The CDR3 DNA reads as TGTGCCAGTAGTACGGGCAGGGCCAGGCCCCAGCATTTT. Full variable domain (remainder filled in from reference TRBV19 and TRBJ1-5): DGGITQSPKYLFRKEGQNVTLSCEQNLNHDAMYWYRQDPGQGLRLIYYSQIVNDFQKGDIAEGYSVSREKKESFPLTVTSAQKNPTAFYLCASSTGRARPQHFGDGTRLSIL.